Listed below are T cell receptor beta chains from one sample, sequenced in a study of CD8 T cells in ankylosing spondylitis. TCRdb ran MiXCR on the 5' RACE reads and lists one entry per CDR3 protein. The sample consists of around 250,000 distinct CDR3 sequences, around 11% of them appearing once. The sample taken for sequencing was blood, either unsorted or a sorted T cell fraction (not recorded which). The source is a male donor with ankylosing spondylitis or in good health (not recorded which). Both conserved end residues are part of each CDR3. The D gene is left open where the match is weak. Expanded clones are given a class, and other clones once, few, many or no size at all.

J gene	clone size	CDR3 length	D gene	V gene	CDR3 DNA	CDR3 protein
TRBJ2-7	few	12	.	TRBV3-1	TGTGCCAGCAGTACCGGAACCTACGAGCAGTACTTC	CASSTGTYEQYF
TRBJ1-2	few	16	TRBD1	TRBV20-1	TGCAGTGCTAGAGATCTAGGAACAGGGGGGACGGAAGGCTACACCTTC	CSARDLGTGGTEGYTF
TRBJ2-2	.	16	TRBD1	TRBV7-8	TGTGCCAGCAGCTCAAGGTGGACAGGGAGGACCGGGGAGCTGTTTTTT	CASSSRWTGRTGELFF
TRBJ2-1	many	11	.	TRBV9	TGTGCCAGCAGCACTAGTGGTGAGCAGTTCTTC	CASSTSGEQFF
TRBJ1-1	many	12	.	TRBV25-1	TGTGCCAGCAGTGAATATGGATCTGAAGCTTTCTTT	CASSEYGSEAFF
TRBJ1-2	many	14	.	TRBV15	TGTGCCACCAGCTCCCCTGGGGAAAAGGAGGGCTACACCTTC	CATSSPGEKEGYTF
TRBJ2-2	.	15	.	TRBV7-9	TGTGCCAGCAGCTTCGGGATCGGGGCCACCGGGGAGCTGTTTTTT	CASSFGIGATGELFF
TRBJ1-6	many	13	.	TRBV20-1	TGCAGTGCTACCCCGTGGGGTGATTCACCCCTCCACTTT	CSATPWGDSPLHF
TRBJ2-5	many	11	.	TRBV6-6	TGTGCCAGCAGCCGTAAAGAGACCCAGTACTTC	CASSRKETQYF
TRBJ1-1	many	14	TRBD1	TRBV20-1	TGCAGTGCTAGCTCACAGGGGGTATGGACTGAAGCTTTCTTT	CSASSQGVWTEAFF
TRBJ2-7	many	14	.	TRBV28	TGTGCCAGCAGTTCCGGGAAAAATTTCTACGAGCAGTACTTC	CASSSGKNFYEQYF
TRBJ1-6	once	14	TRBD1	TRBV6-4	TGTGCCAGCAGTGCCGGGACAGGCGATTCACCCCTCCACTTT	CASSAGTGDSPLHF
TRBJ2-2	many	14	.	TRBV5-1	TGCGCCAGCAGCCAGGGCGCGAACACCGGGGAGCTGTTTTTT	CASSQGANTGELFF
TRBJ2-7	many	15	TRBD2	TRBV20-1	TGCAGTGCTCCATCCTGGACTAGCGGCTCCTACGAGCAGTACTTC	CSAPSWTSGSYEQYF
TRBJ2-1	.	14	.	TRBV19	TGTGCCAGTACCCCTTTGGGCCTCTACAATGAGCAGTTCTTC	CASTPLGLYNEQFF
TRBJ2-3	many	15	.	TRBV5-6	TGTGCCAGCAGCTTGCAGGTGGGGGACACAGATACGCAGTATTTT	CASSLQVGDTDTQYF
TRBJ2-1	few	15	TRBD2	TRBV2	TGTGCCAGCAGCGGGACTAGCGGGAGTGTAAATGAGCAGTTCTTC	CASSGTSGSVNEQFF